This T cell receptor (beta chain) was identified during a study of spatial heterogeneity in lung cancer. After removal of 0 bases from V and 7 bases from J, the junction contained 5 bases not matched to a gene. The CDR3 spans 14 residues. Germline-derived CDR1 and CDR2 are SGHTA and FQGNSA. MiXCR was run by TCRdb on the 5' RACE reads, yielding one entry per CDR3 protein. The sample consists of about 50,000 distinct CDR3 sequences, around 7.6% of them appearing once. The time point denotes: sample taken at primary tumor resection. Tumor, nontumor lung or frozen PBMC supplied whole RNA that was sequenced unsorted.

This sequence was found in a female donor with early-stage non-small cell lung cancer. V is TRBV7-2 and J is TRBJ1-2; 7 bases line up with TRBD1. The source was PBMCs, collected at surgery. This CDR3 reads CASSLAQGELGYTF. For the CDR3, the DNA is TGTGCCAGCAGCTTAGCGCAGGGGGAGCTTGGCTACACCTTC.